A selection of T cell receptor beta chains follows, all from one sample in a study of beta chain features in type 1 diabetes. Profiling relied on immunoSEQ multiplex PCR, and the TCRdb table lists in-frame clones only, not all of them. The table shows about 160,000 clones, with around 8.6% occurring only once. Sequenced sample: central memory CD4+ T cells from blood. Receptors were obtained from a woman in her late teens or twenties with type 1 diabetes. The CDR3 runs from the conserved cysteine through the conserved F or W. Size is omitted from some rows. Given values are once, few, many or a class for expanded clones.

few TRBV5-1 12 CASRGDTGELFF
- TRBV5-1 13 CASYFDKNTEAFF
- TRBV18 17 CASSPSAPDSRNQPQHF
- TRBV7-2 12 CASSPSGETQYF
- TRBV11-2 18 CASSLGDRGPILHQPQHF
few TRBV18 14 CASSPGAANTEAFF
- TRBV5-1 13 CASSLDGSQPQHF
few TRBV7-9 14 CASNARGGPGELFF
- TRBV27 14 CASSLSHSGNTIYF
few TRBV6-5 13 CASRGRTGIEAFF
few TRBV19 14 CASRTSDSYNEQFF
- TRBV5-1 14 CASSSGTGGETQYF
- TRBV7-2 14 CASSLARRGETQYF
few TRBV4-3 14 CASSQEGQTHGYTF
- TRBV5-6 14 CASSLAGGPETQYF
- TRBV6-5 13 CASSLDRGKPQHF
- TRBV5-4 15 CASSTGQGANYGYTF
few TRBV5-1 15 CASSSEGSGANVLTF
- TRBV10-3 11 CAISGGETQYF
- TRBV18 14 CASSPDGQSGEQYF
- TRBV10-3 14 CAISGEVVRETQYF
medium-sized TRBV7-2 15 CASSPGTGEYQPQHF
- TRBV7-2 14 CASRRGGISGELFF
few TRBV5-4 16 CASSLGKQGSSDIQYF
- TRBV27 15 CASSLSGTGGETQYF
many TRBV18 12 CASSRDSYGYTF
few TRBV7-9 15 CASSLRRDSSYEQYF
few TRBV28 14 CASSQDRARDTQYF
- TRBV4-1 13 CASSQIRDYGYTF
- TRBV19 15 CASSGRQVEGETQYF
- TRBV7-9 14 CASSFREEGNEQFF
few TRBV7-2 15 CASTQTRVIKETQYF
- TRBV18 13 CASSPGEAREQYF
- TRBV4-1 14 CASSQVTGAEKLFF
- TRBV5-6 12 CASSTPTDTQYF
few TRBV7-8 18 CASSPGTSGATNTGELFF
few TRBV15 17 CATSSRDRGKFHYGYTF
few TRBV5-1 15 CASSLPGQQNYGYTF
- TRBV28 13 CATKDRPGGQAFF
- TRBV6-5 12 CASRQGADEQYF
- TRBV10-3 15 CAISESGGTSEPLHF
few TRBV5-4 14 CASKAEKGGETQYF
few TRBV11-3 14 CASSPELASHEQYF
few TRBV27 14 CASSPGQGNTEAFF
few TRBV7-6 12 CASSLAPREQFF
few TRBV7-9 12 CASSYRVYGYTF
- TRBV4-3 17 CASSQVSGTSQEDEQFF
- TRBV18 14 CASSPATGTYEQYF
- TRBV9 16 CASSVGTSGTGGELFF
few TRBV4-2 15 CASSQATSGGNEQFF
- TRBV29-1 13 CSGGTGGAYEQYF
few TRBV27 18 CASSGGSWTEDSNQPQHF
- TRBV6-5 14 CASRRLAGGAEQYF
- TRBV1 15 CTSRTSGGAPDTQYF